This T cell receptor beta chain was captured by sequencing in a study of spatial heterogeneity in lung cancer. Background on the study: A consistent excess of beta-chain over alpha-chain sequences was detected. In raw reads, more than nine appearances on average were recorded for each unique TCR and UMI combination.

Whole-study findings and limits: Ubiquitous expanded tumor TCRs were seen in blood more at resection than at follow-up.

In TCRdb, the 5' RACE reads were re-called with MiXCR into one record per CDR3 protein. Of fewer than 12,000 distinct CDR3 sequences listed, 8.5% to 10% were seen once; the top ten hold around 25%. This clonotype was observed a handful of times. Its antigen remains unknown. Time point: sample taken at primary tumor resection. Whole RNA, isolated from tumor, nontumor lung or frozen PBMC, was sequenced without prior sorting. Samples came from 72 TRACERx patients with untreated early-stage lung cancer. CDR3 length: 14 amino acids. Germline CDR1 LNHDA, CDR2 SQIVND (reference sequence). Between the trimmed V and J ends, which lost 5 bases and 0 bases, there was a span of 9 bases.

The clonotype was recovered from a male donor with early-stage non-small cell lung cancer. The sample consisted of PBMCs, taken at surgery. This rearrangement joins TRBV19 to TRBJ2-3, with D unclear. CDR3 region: CASSFGFSTDTQYF. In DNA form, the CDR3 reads TGTGCCAGTAGTTTCGGATTCAGCACAGATACGCAGTATTTT.